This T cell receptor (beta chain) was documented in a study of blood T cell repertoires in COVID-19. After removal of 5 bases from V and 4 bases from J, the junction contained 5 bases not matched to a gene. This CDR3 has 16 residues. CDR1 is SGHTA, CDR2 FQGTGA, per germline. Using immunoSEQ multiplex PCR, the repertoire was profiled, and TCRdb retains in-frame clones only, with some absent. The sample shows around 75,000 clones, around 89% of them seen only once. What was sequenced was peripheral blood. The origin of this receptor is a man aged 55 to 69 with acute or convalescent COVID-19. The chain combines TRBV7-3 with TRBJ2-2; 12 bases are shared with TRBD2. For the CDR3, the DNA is TGTGCCAGCAGCGCTAGCGGGAGGGCCCTCACCGGGGAGCTGTTTTTT. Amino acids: CASSASGRALTGELFF.